This T cell receptor beta chain appears in the sequencing data of a study of cytomegalovirus exposure and HLA in healthy donors. A note on this clone: Its antigen remains unknown.

Unmatched junction bases numbered 3, after V lost 3 bases and J lost 4 bases. This CDR3 has 15 amino acids. Germline V gene sequence: CDR1 MGHRA, CDR2 YSYEKL. Profiling relied on immunoSEQ multiplex PCR, and the TCRdb table lists in-frame clones only, not all of them. The repertoire holds about 110,000 clones, roughly nine tenths seen once, with 4% in the top ten. The study's findings and limits: It was approximately 150 TCR beta chains that were listed as cytomegalovirus-associated. In a later analysis, first-cohort TCR clusters were found to tend to co-occur in the 90 to 150 validation repertoires.

What was sequenced was PBMCs. The chain combines TRBV4-1 with TRBJ1-6; 7 bases are a match to TRBD1. The sequence came from a woman under 30 in good health and CMV-seropositive. The CDR3 coding sequence is TGCGCCAGCAGCCATAGACAGGGATATAATTCACCCCTCCACTTT. Amino acid sequence: CASSHRQGYNSPLHF.